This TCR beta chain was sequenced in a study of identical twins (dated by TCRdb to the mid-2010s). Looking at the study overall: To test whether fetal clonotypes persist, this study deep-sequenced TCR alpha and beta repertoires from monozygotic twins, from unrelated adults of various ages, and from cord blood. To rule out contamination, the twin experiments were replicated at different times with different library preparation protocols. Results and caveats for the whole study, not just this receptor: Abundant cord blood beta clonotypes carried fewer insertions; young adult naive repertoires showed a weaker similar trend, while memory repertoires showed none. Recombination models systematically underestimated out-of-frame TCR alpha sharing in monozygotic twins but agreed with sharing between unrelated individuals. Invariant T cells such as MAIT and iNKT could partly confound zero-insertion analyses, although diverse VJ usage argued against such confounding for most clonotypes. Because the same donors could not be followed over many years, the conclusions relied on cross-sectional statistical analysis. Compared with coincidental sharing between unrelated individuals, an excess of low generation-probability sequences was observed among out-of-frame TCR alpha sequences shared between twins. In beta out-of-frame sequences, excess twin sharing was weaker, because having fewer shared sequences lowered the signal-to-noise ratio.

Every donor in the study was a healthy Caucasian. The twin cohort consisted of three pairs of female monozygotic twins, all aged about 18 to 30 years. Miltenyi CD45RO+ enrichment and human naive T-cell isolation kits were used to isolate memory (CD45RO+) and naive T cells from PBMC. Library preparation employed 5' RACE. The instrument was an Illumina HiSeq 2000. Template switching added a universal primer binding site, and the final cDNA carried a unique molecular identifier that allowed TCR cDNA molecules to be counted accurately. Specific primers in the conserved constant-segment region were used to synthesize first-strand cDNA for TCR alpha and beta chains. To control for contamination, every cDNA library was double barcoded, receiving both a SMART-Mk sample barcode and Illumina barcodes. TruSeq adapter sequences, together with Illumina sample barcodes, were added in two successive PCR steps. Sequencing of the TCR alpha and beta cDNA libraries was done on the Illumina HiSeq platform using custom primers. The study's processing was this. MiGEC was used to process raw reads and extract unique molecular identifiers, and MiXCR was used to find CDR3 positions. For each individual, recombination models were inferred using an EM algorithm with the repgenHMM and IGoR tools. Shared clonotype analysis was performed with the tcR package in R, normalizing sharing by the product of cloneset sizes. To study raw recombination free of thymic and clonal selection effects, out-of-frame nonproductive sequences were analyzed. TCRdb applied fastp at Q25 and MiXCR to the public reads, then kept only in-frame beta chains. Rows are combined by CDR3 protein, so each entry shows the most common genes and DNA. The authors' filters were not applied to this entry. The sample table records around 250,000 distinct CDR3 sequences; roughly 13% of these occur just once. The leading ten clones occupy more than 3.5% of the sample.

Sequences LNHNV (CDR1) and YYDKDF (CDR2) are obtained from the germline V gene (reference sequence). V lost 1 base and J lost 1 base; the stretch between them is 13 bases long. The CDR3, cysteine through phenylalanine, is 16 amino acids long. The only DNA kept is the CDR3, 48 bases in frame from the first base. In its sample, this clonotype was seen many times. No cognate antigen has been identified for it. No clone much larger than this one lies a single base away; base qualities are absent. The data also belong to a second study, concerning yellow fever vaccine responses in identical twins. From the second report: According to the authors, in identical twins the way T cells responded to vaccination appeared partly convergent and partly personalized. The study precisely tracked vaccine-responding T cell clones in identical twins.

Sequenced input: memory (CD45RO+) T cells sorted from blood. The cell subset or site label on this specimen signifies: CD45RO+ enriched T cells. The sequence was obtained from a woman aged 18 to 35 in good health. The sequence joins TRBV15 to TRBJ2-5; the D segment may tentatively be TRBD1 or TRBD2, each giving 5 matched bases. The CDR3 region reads CATSRGGLLGQETQYF. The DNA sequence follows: TGTGCCACCAGCAGAGGGGGGTTGCTGGGCCAAGAGACCCAGTACTTC.